Reported below is one T cell receptor (beta chain). Its antigen is still unknown. Profiled with immunoSEQ multiplex PCR; TCRdb holds only in-frame clones, not every one. The table includes more than 2 million clones, 85% to 95% detected once. This entry belongs to a study of shared clonotypes between healthy human individuals. Study conclusions and caveats: Relative to clonotypes present in all four donors, those not shared had lower generation probabilities.

Trimming removed 5 bases from V and 0 bases from J, with 11 bases in between. Germline V lookup: CDR1 SGHVS, CDR2 FNYEAQ. The CDR3 spans 16 residues. Every contributor of samples was a Caucasian grown-up residing in Nashville, Tennessee. This TCR was sampled from a man aged 18 to 30 in good health. The chain employs TRBV7-6 and TRBJ1-6; perhaps TRBD1 as D (6 bases). Sequencing used naive CD4+ T cells sorted from blood. Subset here: CD45RA+ positively selected. Here the CDR3 reads CASSRGGGSYNSPLHF. In DNA, the CDR3 is TGTGCCAGCAGCCGCGGGGGCGGCTCCTATAATTCACCCCTCCACTTT.